Each of the 26 T cell receptor beta chains below was sequenced from the same sample in a study of blood T cell repertoires in COVID-19. Repertoires were generated with immunoSEQ multiplex PCR, while TCRdb's copy carries only in-frame clones and drops some. The profile covers about 220,000 clones, with over 75% appearing a single time and about 1.9% taken by the ten largest. The sample consisted of peripheral blood. These receptors were collected from a man aged 40-50 years with active or convalescent COVID-19.

The chain employs TRBV13 and TRBJ2-7, with TRBD2 matching over 12 bases. CDR3 length: 15 amino acids. Germline lookup yields CDR1 PRHDT and CDR2 FYEKMQ (reference sequence). V shed 1 base, J shed 6 bases, and the junction held 4 bases outside the gene matches. The CDR3 sequence: CASSLALAGGREQYF. The CDR3 region has the DNA TGTGCCAGCAGCTTAGCGCTAGCGGGGGGGCGCGAGCAGTACTTC.

V usage is TRBV7-6 and J usage is TRBJ2-6, with D tentatively TRBD1 (6 bases). The length of the CDR3 is 16 residues. V was trimmed by 4 bases and J by 1 base, leaving 11 bases between them. The germline CDR1 and CDR2 sequences are SGHVS and FNYEAQ. The CDR3 coding sequence is TGTGCCAGCAGCTGGCAGGGGTCGTCTGGGGCCAACGTCCTGACTTTC. Protein sequence: CASSWQGSSGANVLTF.

The V gene is TRBV27, the J gene TRBJ2-5; 7 nucleotides agree with TRBD2. Germline-derived CDR1 and CDR2 are MNHEY and SMNVEV (reference sequence). This CDR3 spans 14 amino acids. Germline trimming cut 7 bases from V and 1 base from J; bases unmatched to any gene: 6. The CDR3 DNA is TGTGCCAGCAAAATTGGCGGGGGCCAAGAGACCCAGTACTTC. Translated: CASKIGGGQETQYF.

The gene calls are TRBV9 and TRBJ2-1, with TRBD2 as a possible D gene (6 bases). This CDR3 comprises 14 residues. V was pared by 3 bases and J by 10 bases, with 17 bases between. Per germline, CDR1 SGDLS and CDR2 YYNGEE. CDR3 coding DNA: TGTGCCAGCAGCGCCCCCCCGGACGCGGGGGAGCAGTTCTTC. It specifies CASSAPPDAGEQFF.

CDR3 coding DNA: TGTGCCAGCAGCTCCATAACCGGGGGAACCTACAATGAGCAGTTCTTC. It translates to CASSSITGGTYNEQFF. The V call is TRBV27, the J call TRBJ2-1; the D gene is possibly TRBD2 (6 bases). Germline lookup yields CDR1 MNHEY and CDR2 SMNVEV (reference sequence). Trimming pared 6 bases from V and 2 bases from J, leaving 17 bases between. CDR3 length: 16 residues.

V gene TRBV6-5 combines with J gene TRBJ2-3; 7 bases match TRBD1. There are 16 residues in the CDR3. Germline CDR1 is MNHEY and CDR2 is SVGAGI. Trimming took 2 bases from V and 3 from J; bases not matched to a gene: 8. The CDR3 spells CASSYARGQSTDTQYF. DNA of the CDR3: TGTGCCAGCAGTTACGCAAGGGGGCAGAGTACAGATACGCAGTATTTT.

This chain links TRBV2 with TRBJ2-1; the match to TRBD1 covers 7 bases. The J segment lost 4 bases and the V segment lost 5 bases, leaving 2 bases of the junction unmatched. The CDR3 sequence is 13 residues long. Germline-derived CDR1 and CDR2 are SNHLY and FYNNEI. The CDR3 DNA sequence: TGTGCCAGCAGTACGACAGGGTACAATGAGCAGTTCTTC. Translation gives CASSTTGYNEQFF.

This chain uses TRBV4-2 with TRBJ1-6; D gene ambiguous. V gave up 2 bases and J gave up 4 bases, with 6 bases separating them. The CDR3 sequence is 14 residues long. Germline V gene lookup returns CDR1 LGHNA and CDR2 YNFKEQ. CDR3 sequence (DNA): TGTGCCAGCAGCCAAACAGATTATAATTCACCCCTCCACTTT. Translating gives CASSQTDYNSPLHF.

The CDR3 spells CASSGVLGPATNEKLFF. CDR3 in DNA: TGTGCCAGCAGTGGGGTACTAGGCCCTGCAACTAATGAAAAACTGTTTTTT. The V gene is TRBV6-1, the J gene TRBJ1-4; D is undetermined. Trimming pared 4 bases from V and 0 bases from J, leaving 15 bases between. Germline CDR1 reads MNHNS; CDR2 reads SASEGT. This CDR3 has 17 residues.

The chain links TRBV19 to TRBJ1-1; TRBD1 matches at 9 bases. Trimming at V came to 1 base and at J to 5 bases, leaving 8 bases not matched to a gene. The V gene's germline CDR1 is LNHDA and CDR2 SQIVND (reference sequence). The length of the CDR3 is 16 residues. The CDR3 nucleotides are TGTGCCAGTAGTATAGTAGGGACAGGGAGTTATACTGAAGCTTTCTTT. Its translation is CASSIVGTGSYTEAFF.

The chain employs TRBV2 and TRBJ2-5; 10 nucleotides align to TRBD1. Looked up from germline, CDR1 is SNHLY and CDR2 is FYNNEI. V shed 7 bases and J 1 base; nucleotides not matched to a gene: 6. This CDR3 comprises 15 residues. The CDR3 DNA reads TGTGCCAGCAAACGGGACAGGGGATCCCAAGAGACCCAGTACTTC. Protein product: CASKRDRGSQETQYF.

This rearrangement joins TRBV28 to TRBJ2-1, with D maybe TRBD1 (6 bases). Germline V gene data show CDR1 as MDHEN and CDR2 as SYDVKM. The V gene lost 3 bases and the J gene lost 0 bases, with 15 bases spanning the gap. This CDR3 has 17 amino acids. In DNA, the CDR3 is TGTGCCAGCAGTTTGACAGGTGTGGGTAGCTCCTACAATGAGCAGTTCTTC. Protein product: CASSLTGVGSSYNEQFF. The entire variable domain, with the rest obtained from reference TRBV28 and TRBJ2-1, is as follows: DVKVTQSSRYLVKRTGEKVFLECVQDMDHENMFWYRQDPGLGLRLIYFSYDVKMKEKGDIPEGYSVSREKKERFSLILESASTNQTSMYLCASSLTGVGSSYNEQFFGPGTRLTVL.

This clone was observed a handful of times. The J gene is TRBJ1-1, the V gene TRBV5-1; D is unclear. This CDR3 contains 13 residues. The germline CDR1 and CDR2 sequences are SGHRS and YFSETQ. With 3 bases removed from V and 3 bases from J, the gap between germline ends came to 9 bases. CDR3 DNA: TGCGCCAGCAGCTGGGAGGACGACACTGAAGCTTTCTTT. Translation: CASSWEDDTEAFF. Based on the CDR3 plus reference TRBV5-1 and TRBJ1-1, the full variable domain is KAGVTQTPRYLIKTRGQQVTLSCSPISGHRSVSWYQQTPGQGLQFLFEYFSETQRNKGNFPGRFSGRQFSNSRSEMNVSTLELGDSALYLCASSWEDDTEAFFGQGTRLTVV.

This clone appeared once. The J gene is TRBJ2-7, the V gene TRBV5-4; TRBD2 matches at 11 bases. CDR1 SGHNT and CDR2 YYREEE come from the germline V gene (reference sequence). Trimming removed 1 base from V and 4 bases from J; junction bases left unmatched: 4. The CDR3 covers 15 residues. CDR3 amino acids: CASSLLAGGPYEQYF. The CDR3 DNA reads as TGTGCCAGCAGCTTGCTAGCGGGGGGACCGTACGAGCAGTACTTC.

This clone appeared once. The V gene is TRBV10-1, the J gene TRBJ1-5; 11 bases align to TRBD1. CDR3 length: 18 amino acids. Per the germline V gene, CDR1 is WNHNN and CDR2 is SYGVQD (reference sequence). The trim removed 4 bases at V and 0 bases at J, leaving 8 bases unmatched. CDR3 DNA: TGCGCCAGCAGTGTGTGTGGACAGGGGGCGCTTAGCAATCAGCCCCAGCATTTT. Translated, it gives CASSVCGQGALSNQPQHF.

The DNA for the CDR3 is TGTGCCAGCAGCCCATCTGGGCGGGGGGGGTACAATGAGCAGTTCTTC. Translation gives CASSPSGRGGYNEQFF. The V gene is TRBV7-2, the J gene TRBJ2-1; TRBD2 aligns across 9 bases. Trimming at V came to 5 bases and at J to 4 bases, leaving 9 bases not matched to a gene. Per germline, CDR1 SGHTA and CDR2 FQGNSA. The CDR3 has 16 residues.

This chain links TRBV2 with TRBJ2-7; a weak D match, TRBD1 (6 bases). The CDR3 loop spans 14 amino acids. The germline V gene has CDR1 SNHLY and CDR2 FYNNEI. With 3 bases removed from V and 6 bases from J, the gap between germline ends came to 15 bases. CDR3 coding DNA: TGTGCCAGCAGTGATAACAGGGCCCTCGGCGAGCAGTACTTC. As protein: CASSDNRALGEQYF. The entire variable domain, with the rest obtained from reference TRBV2 and TRBJ2-7, is as follows: EPEVTQTPSHQVTQMGQEVILRCVPISNHLYFYWYRQILGQKVEFLVSFYNNEISEKSEIFDDQFSVERPDGSNFTLKIRSTKLEDSAMYFCASSDNRALGEQYFGPGTRLTVT.

V is TRBV5-5 and J is TRBJ1-2; possibly TRBD1 for D (5 bases). The germline V and J ends were trimmed by 4 bases and 4 bases, with 11 bases remaining between them. The CDR3 covers 13 residues. CDR1 SGHKS and CDR2 YYEKEE come from the germline V gene (reference sequence). The CDR3 is CASSRVQVYGYTF. The CDR3 DNA sequence: TGTGCCAGCAGCCGAGTACAGGTCTATGGCTACACCTTC. Looking up the rest from reference TRBV5-5 and TRBJ1-2 gives the full variable domain: DAGVTQSPTHLIKTRGQQVTLRCSPISGHKSVSWYQQVLGQGPQFIFQYYEKEERGRGNFPDRFSARQFPNYSSELNVNALLLGDSALYLCASSRVQVYGYTFGSGTRLTVV.

This chain uses TRBV5-4 with TRBJ2-7; 7 bases line up with TRBD1. Germline V gives CDR1 SGHNT, CDR2 YYREEE (reference sequence). Losses at the gene ends were 2 bases for V and 3 bases for J; bases not matched to a gene: 5. CDR3 size: 14 residues. Written as DNA, the CDR3 is TGTGCCAGCAGCTTCCGGGACAGCCGCTACGAGCAGTACTTC. Amino acids: CASSFRDSRYEQYF.

The chain has TRBV23-1 and TRBJ1-5; no reliable D call. TRBV23-1 is classed as an ORF, of uncertain function. The CDR3 is 17 residues long. With 9 bases removed from V and 0 bases from J, the gap between germline ends came to 21 bases. Here the CDR3 DNA reads TGCGCCAGTTCGCCGATGGCCGAATCCATTAGCAATCAGCCCCAGCATTTT. Encoded protein: CASSPMAESISNQPQHF.

The CDR3 loop reads CASSQDRGVSSGNTIYF. CDR3 DNA sequence: TGCGCCAGCAGCCAAGATCGGGGAGTCAGCTCTGGAAACACCATATATTTT. The chain couples TRBV4-1 to TRBJ1-3, with D hard to call. Trimming left V 0 bases short and J 0 bases short, with 12 bases between. CDR3 size: 17 residues. Germline V CDR1 and CDR2: MGHRA, YSYEKL.

CDR3 region: CAWDTGDSYEQYF. In nucleotides, the CDR3 is TGTGCCTGGGATACGGGGGACTCCTACGAGCAGTACTTC. The chain recombines TRBV30 with TRBJ2-7, with a weak D call TRBD2 (6 bases). Trimming left V 5 bases short and J 0 bases short, with 11 bases between. Germline V gene sequence: CDR1 GTSNPN, CDR2 SVGIG (reference sequence). CDR3 length: 13 residues.

In this sample, this clone turned up once. The CDR3 reads CASLPTGQGRGYTF. The CDR3 bases are TGTGCCAGCCTACCGACCGGGCAGGGGCGCGGCTACACCTTC. The chain couples TRBV28 to TRBJ1-2; maybe TRBD1 (6 bases). This CDR3 spans 14 amino acids. V shed 8 bases and J shed 8 bases, with 21 bases lying between them. Germline V gene lookup returns CDR1 MDHEN and CDR2 SYDVKM.

This clone has just one count. This chain connects TRBV4-2 to TRBJ1-6; D is possibly TRBD1 (5 bases). The CDR3 consists of 15 residues. CDR1 and CDR2 from the germline V gene are LGHNA and YNFKEQ. The V end lost 0 bases, the J end lost 6 bases, and 9 bases lay between the germline ends. CDR3 nucleotides: TGTGCCAGCAGCCAAGAGAGGGACTTTAATTCACCCCTCCACTTT. Protein sequence: CASSQERDFNSPLHF.

The CDR3 bases are TGTGCCAGCAGCCAAGACATAAGTGGTCTAGCGGGAGGCGATACGCAGTATTTT. It translates to CASSQDISGLAGGDTQYF. The chain recombines TRBV14 with TRBJ2-3, with TRBD2 identical over 11 bases. CDR3 length: 18 amino acids. J gave up 6 bases and V 0 bases, and 11 bases lay outside the gene matches. The germline V gene encodes CDR1 SGHDN and CDR2 FVKESK.

The V gene is TRBV7-8, the J gene TRBJ2-5, with D possibly TRBD2 on 5 matching bases. V lost 5 bases, J lost 5 bases, and 12 bases lay in between. The CDR3 is made up of 13 amino acids. Germline loops: CDR1 SGHVS, CDR2 FQNEAQ. Written as DNA, the CDR3 is TGTGCCAGCAGCCCCAGGATAGCGGAGACCCAGTACTTC. Protein product: CASSPRIAETQYF.